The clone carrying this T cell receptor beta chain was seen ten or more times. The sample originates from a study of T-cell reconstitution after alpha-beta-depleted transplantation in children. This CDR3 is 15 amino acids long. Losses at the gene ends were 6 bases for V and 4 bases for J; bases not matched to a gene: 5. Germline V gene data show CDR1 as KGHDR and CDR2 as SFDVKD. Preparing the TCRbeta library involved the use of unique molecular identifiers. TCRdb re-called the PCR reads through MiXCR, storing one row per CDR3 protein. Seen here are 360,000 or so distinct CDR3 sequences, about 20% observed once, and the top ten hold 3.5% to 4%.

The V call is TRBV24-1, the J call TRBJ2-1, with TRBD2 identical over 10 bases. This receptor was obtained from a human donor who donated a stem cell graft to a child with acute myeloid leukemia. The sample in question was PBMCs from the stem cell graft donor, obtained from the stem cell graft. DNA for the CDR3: TGTGCCACCAGTAGGACTAGCGGAGGATACAATGAGCAGTTCTTC. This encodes CATSRTSGGYNEQFF.